This paragraph covers one T cell receptor (beta chain) sequence. No antigen is known for it. No base quality values were provided; no much bigger clone lies one nucleotide off. These data are taken from a study of shared clonotypes between healthy human individuals (dated by TCRdb to 2018 to 2020). Study-level background: The cohort included three men and a couple of women between 18 and 49 years of age. Per donor, three plates each were used for CD4 naive and CD4 memory, two for CD8 naive, and one for CD8 memory. Blood TCR repertoires of about five healthy adults were deeply sequenced to estimate repertoire size and the extent of clonotype sharing between individuals. To increase sequencing depth and limit assay-specific biases, TCR repertoire library preparation and sequencing were carried out by different laboratories using diverse techniques. Per donor, leukapheresis produced somewhere between about 0.85 and 8.9 billion PBMCs. What the research found in general, with its limitations: Naive subsets generally had larger estimated clonotype richness than memory subsets. Because the study included a small number of donors, the genetic and exposure-history diversity represented was limited. Sharing across a handful of donors was observed for about 5% of naive CD4, less than 4% of naive CD8, over 2% of memory CD4, and roughly 0.43% of memory CD8 clonotypes. Rarefaction of sorted-subset datasets indicated incomplete sequencing despite the large sequencing depth. Clonotypes shared by all four sorted-subset donors showed higher generation probabilities than non-shared clonotypes. Pairwise subsampling led to the expectation that sequencing depth would affect the degree of clonotype sharing among donors. Only blood was sampled, and tissue TCR repertoires likely differ from those in blood.

Using the deep immunoSEQ assay, multiplex PCR amplified TCR CDR3 regions from genomic DNA. Extracted genomic DNA from each cell subset was distributed evenly across all wells of several immunoSEQ 96-well plates, and each plate was treated as a replicate. For sorted subsets, around 200 ng genomic DNA, equal to tens of thousands of T cell genomes, was loaded into each replicate PCR. Purified libraries were quantified with a Qubit 3.0 fluorometer, sized on a Bioanalyzer 2100, and re-quantified with the KAPA Library Quantification kit. Each immunoSEQ 96-well plate was sequenced on its own single-read 150-cycle Illumina NextSeq 550 flow cell. In the paper's pipeline: Because only junctional sequences without quality scores were contained in the immunoSEQ output, filtering matching that applied to full-length reads could not be performed. To assign V/J genes and CDR3, sequences were annotated using PyIR, a Python wrapper for IgBLAST v1.9, with IMGT germline references. Reads were removed for weak V/J assignments (E-value above 1e-6), missing CDR3, stop codons, out-of-frame junctions, or ambiguous translated residues. A V3J clonotype was defined by an identical inferred V gene, J gene, and CDR3 amino acid sequence. Percentage overlap between repertoires was calculated by dividing the number of shared unique clonotypes by the size of the smaller repertoire. RTK rarefaction, the Chao1 estimator, and Recon v2.1 estimates of unobserved clonotypes were used to assess repertoire richness. For all TCRbeta clonotypes obtained by the gDNA method from a few donors, generation probabilities were computed with OLGA. TCRdb stores this immuneACCESS table with in-frame sequences only. Part of the clones is absent; in the studies checked, under half of the shortfall reflects unresolved V genes, and no reason is known for the rest. V and J calls and clone size are those listed in that table; D and trimming were worked out from the DNA. Across this sample there are 950,000 to 1,100,000 clones, with roughly 80% seen only once. 1.4% to 1.5% of the sample rests with the top ten.

Donors were healthy HIV-negative adults with no recently reported acute infections or vaccinations. Every donor was a Caucasian adult residing in Nashville, Tennessee, USA. CD4+ T cells were enriched by magnetic negative selection; naive cells were then positively selected on CD45RA, and the negative fraction formed the memory subset. After blood collection by leukapheresis, PBMCs were isolated using Ficoll-Histopaque density gradient centrifugation and then cryopreserved in the vapor phase of liquid nitrogen. Purity and quantity of every magnetically sorted T cell population were checked by analytical flow cytometry. Genomic DNA was isolated from every sorted fraction and measured by UV absorbance on a Nanodrop 2000c. The germline V gene gives CDR1 as SQVTM and CDR2 as ANQGSEA. V lost 3 bases and J lost 0 bases, and the count of bases not matched to a germline gene is 6. Its CDR3 holds 16 amino acids, cysteine through phenylalanine. Just CDR3 DNA is preserved here, 48 bases in frame from base 1.

Material for sequencing was memory CD4+ T cells sorted from blood. The cell subset or site label for this specimen denotes: CD45RA-negative fraction. The rearranged segments are TRBV29-1 and TRBJ1-3; 9 central nucleotides agree with TRBD1. This receptor was identified in a young man in good health. The CDR3: CSVDTGQGRSGNTIYF. The nucleotides read TGCAGCGTTGACACGGGACAGGGACGCTCTGGAAACACCATATATTTT.